This passage covers 11 T cell receptor beta chains from one sample sequenced in a study of tissue T cells after allogeneic stem cell transplantation (dated by TCRdb to between 2020 and 2023). Receptor libraries were prepared by the immunoSEQ multiplex PCR assay. TCRdb's version of the immuneACCESS table is confined to in-frame rearrangements and falls short of the full clone set. An unresolved V gene accounts for under half of the shortfall where checked; the remainder is of unknown origin. Recorded for this sample are almost 7,500 clones; approximately 80% of them occurred a single time. The ten biggest clones cover about 14% of the sample. The time point label on this specimen signifies: human tissue collected at research (rapid) autopsy. This sample comprised skin, obtained at autopsy. These receptors were taken from a male patient at least 60 years old with steroid-refractory graft-versus-host disease after an allogeneic stem cell transplant. After a transplant, the graft donor may have provided part of the T cells.

The chain is built from TRBV7-9 and TRBJ1-2; D not certain. CDR3 length equals 11 residues. Germline V CDR1 and CDR2: SEHNR, FQNEAQ (reference sequence). V shed 5 bases and J shed 2 bases, with 3 bases lying between them. CDR3 loop: CASSRNYGYTF. The CDR3, as DNA: TGTGCCAGCAGCAGGAACTATGGCTACACCTTC.

A remark on this clone: The junction departs from the called germline gene at one end, perhaps through a read error. This chain connects TRBV11-3 to TRBJ2-7, with 7 bases identical to TRBD1. The CDR3 length is 13 residues. Germline assignment: CDR1 SGHNT and CDR2 YENEEA. For the CDR3, the DNA is TGTGCCAACAGCGAAACAGGGGTGAGTGAGCAGTACTTC. Encoded protein: CANSETGVSEQYF.

This chain links TRBV20-1 with TRBJ2-5; 8 positions agree with TRBD1. Germline CDR1 is DFQATT and CDR2 is SNEGSKA (reference sequence). Trimming removed 3 bases from V and 5 bases from J; junction bases left unmatched: 2. This CDR3 contains 12 residues. In nucleotides, the CDR3 is TGCAGTGCTAGTAGACAGGGGGAGACCCAGTACTTC. As protein: CSASRQGETQYF.

The V call is TRBV7-9, the J call TRBJ2-5; tentatively, D is TRBD1 (5 bases). V was cut by 0 bases and J by 5 bases, with 16 bases left in between. Germline CDR1 reads SEHNR; CDR2 reads FQNEAQ (reference sequence). This CDR3 has 16 amino acids. This chain's CDR3 is CASSLAWGATSETQYF. The DNA of the CDR3 is TGTGCCAGCAGCTTAGCATGGGGCGCGACATCGGAGACCCAGTACTTC. The full variable domain, rest sourced from reference TRBV7-9 and TRBJ2-5, is DTGVSQNPRHKITKRGQNVTFRCDPISEHNRLYWYRQTLGQGPEFLTYFQNEAQLEKSRLLSDRFSAERPKGSFSTLEIQRTEQGDSAMYLCASSLAWGATSETQYFGPGTRLLVL.

The chain combines TRBV27 with TRBJ2-1; D may be TRBD1 or TRBD2 (6 bases each). The CDR3 covers 15 residues. Deletions cut 5 bases from V and 5 bases from J, with 16 bases between. Germline-derived CDR1 and CDR2 are MNHEY and SMNVEV (reference sequence). CDR3 DNA: TGTGCCAGCAGTCGGGGCTTGGGGGGCGACAATGAGCAGTTCTTC. This gives the protein CASSRGLGGDNEQFF.

A few counts support this clone. The chain employs TRBV27 and TRBJ2-2, with D maybe TRBD2 (5 bases). From germline, CDR1 is MNHEY and CDR2 SMNVEV (reference sequence). The ends were cut back, 2 bases at V and 4 bases at J, with 17 bases in the middle. The CDR3 runs 17 residues. CDR3 sequence: CASSLPGKETATGELFF. CDR3 sequence (DNA): TGTGCCAGCAGTTTACCCGGGAAGGAGACGGCCACCGGGGAGCTGTTTTTT.

This sequence joins TRBV19 and TRBJ2-7, with D possibly being TRBD1 (5 bases). The germline V gene has CDR1 LNHDA and CDR2 SQIVND (reference sequence). Trimming took off 0 bases at V and 5 bases at J, with 11 bases between the two ends. The length of the CDR3 is 14 residues. CDR3 amino acids: CASSIDPGYDEQYF. For the CDR3, the DNA is TGTGCCAGTAGTATAGATCCAGGGTACGACGAGCAGTACTTC.

CDR3 sequence: CASSPGPWTEAFF. CDR3 in DNA: TGTGCCAGCAGCCCGGGGCCCTGGACTGAAGCTTTCTTT. The rearrangement uses TRBV6-5 and TRBJ1-1; weak D call: TRBD1 (5 bases). The V and J ends lost 6 bases and 5 bases respectively, with 13 bases between them. The CDR3 is made up of 13 amino acids. Germline CDR1 reads MNHEY; CDR2 reads SVGAGI.

V gene TRBV12-5 combines with J gene TRBJ2-3, with TRBD2 identical over 8 bases. The V and J ends lost 2 bases and 3 bases, in that order; junction bases with no gene match: 4. CDR3 length equals 15 residues. Germline CDR1 reads LGHNT; CDR2 reads FRNRAP. The CDR3 region has the DNA TGTGCTAGTGGTTTGTGGCGGGGGGATACAGATACGCAGTATTTT. Its protein product is CASGLWRGDTDTQYF.

The chain couples TRBV7-9 to TRBJ2-3, with D perhaps matching TRBD2 (5 bases). Germline V gives CDR1 SEHNR, CDR2 FQNEAQ (reference sequence). The V end lost 5 bases, the J end lost 4 bases, and 16 bases lay between the germline ends. The CDR3 covers 15 residues. The CDR3 coding sequence is TGTGCCAGCAGCCTCTACCCCCTCGGGGCAGATACGCAGTATTTT. It yields the protein CASSLYPLGADTQYF.

The chain employs TRBV6-5 and TRBJ1-1; D remains unclear. This CDR3 is 12 amino acids long. The V and J ends lost 8 bases and 8 bases respectively, with 15 bases between them. Germline CDR1 reads MNHEY; CDR2 reads SVGAGI. The CDR3 here is CASQIGRIEAFF. The CDR3 DNA reads as TGTGCCAGCCAGATAGGACGGATAGAAGCTTTCTTT.